The rows below give T cell receptor beta chains drawn from one sample of a study of T cell responses to AZD1222 COVID-19 vaccine. Sequencing was performed with immunoSEQ multiplex PCR; in TCRdb, only in-frame clones are kept and a portion is missing. The data hold about 120,000 clones, with 70% to 90% observed a single time. The sequenced sample was peripheral blood, obtained on day 0 of AZD1222 vaccination. The origin of the receptors is an adult in good health. Both conserved end residues are part of each CDR3. The order of the fields is V gene, D gene, clone size, J gene, CDR3 DNA, CDR3 protein. D genes are given only for firm matches. Size is omitted from some rows. Given values are once, few, many or a class for expanded clones.

v_gene: TRBV6-2/TRBV6-3
d_gene: TRBD2
abundance: .
j_gene: TRBJ2-4
CDR3nt: TGTGCCAGCAGTCTAGCGGGGGGAAACATTCAGTACTTC
CDR3aa: CASSLAGGNIQYF

v_gene: TRBV18
d_gene: .
abundance: .
j_gene: TRBJ2-7
CDR3nt: TGTGCCAGCTCACCCTCGCGGACCGAGCAGTACTTC
CDR3aa: CASSPSRTEQYF

v_gene: TRBV11-3
d_gene: .
abundance: .
j_gene: TRBJ1-1
CDR3nt: TGTGCCAGCAGCTTCGGGGGCTTAAGGAGCACTGAAGCTTTCTTT
CDR3aa: CASSFGGLRSTEAFF

v_gene: TRBV7-2
d_gene: .
abundance: .
j_gene: TRBJ1-2
CDR3nt: TGTGCCAGCAGTTTGGCCAGGATGTATGGCTACACCTTC
CDR3aa: CASSLARMYGYTF

v_gene: TRBV27
d_gene: .
abundance: .
j_gene: TRBJ2-2
CDR3nt: TGTGCCAGCAGCTCCGGGTGGAACACCGGGGAGCTGTTTTTT
CDR3aa: CASSSGWNTGELFF

v_gene: TRBV19
d_gene: .
abundance: .
j_gene: TRBJ1-6
CDR3nt: TGTGCCAGTAGTATGGGATATTCACCCCTCCACTTT
CDR3aa: CASSMGYSPLHF

v_gene: TRBV28
d_gene: TRBD2
abundance: .
j_gene: TRBJ2-1
CDR3nt: TGTGCCAGCAGTTTAGCGGGGGGGGCTACTTTGAGTAATGAGCAGTTCTTC
CDR3aa: CASSLAGGATLSNEQFF

v_gene: TRBV4-2
d_gene: TRBD1
abundance: .
j_gene: TRBJ2-3
CDR3nt: TGTGCCAGCAGCCAATCGACAGGGCCTAACACAGATACGCAGTATTTT
CDR3aa: CASSQSTGPNTDTQYF

v_gene: TRBV18
d_gene: .
abundance: .
j_gene: TRBJ1-1
CDR3nt: TGTGCCAGCTCACCACGAGAAGTAATGACCGCTGAAGCTTTCTTT
CDR3aa: CASSPREVMTAEAFF

v_gene: TRBV11-3
d_gene: .
abundance: .
j_gene: TRBJ2-7
CDR3nt: TGTGCCAGCAGCTTAGGAGGTGACTCCTACGAGCAGTACTTC
CDR3aa: CASSLGGDSYEQYF

v_gene: TRBV18
d_gene: .
abundance: .
j_gene: TRBJ2-1
CDR3nt: TGTGCCAGCTCACTAGACGCAGGGGGGATTGAGCAGTTCTTC
CDR3aa: CASSLDAGGIEQFF

v_gene: TRBV14
d_gene: .
abundance: .
j_gene: TRBJ2-3
CDR3nt: TGTGCCAGCAGCCAAGATTTGCAGCGGACCACAGATACGCAGTATTTT
CDR3aa: CASSQDLQRTTDTQYF

v_gene: TRBV28
d_gene: .
abundance: .
j_gene: TRBJ1-6
CDR3nt: TGTGCCAGCTCAAGCCGGGGTTCACCCCTCCACTTT
CDR3aa: CASSSRGSPLHF

v_gene: TRBV20-1
d_gene: TRBD1
abundance: .
j_gene: TRBJ2-7
CDR3nt: TGCAGTGCTAGTTTTTACAGGGGTTACTACGAGCAGTACTTC
CDR3aa: CSASFYRGYYEQYF

v_gene: TRBV5-8
d_gene: TRBD2
abundance: few
j_gene: TRBJ2-1
CDR3nt: TGTGCCAGCAGCTTGGCCCTAGCGGGTTACTCCTACAATGAGCAGTTCTTC
CDR3aa: CASSLALAGYSYNEQFF

v_gene: TRBV5-6
d_gene: TRBD2
abundance: .
j_gene: TRBJ2-1
CDR3nt: TGTGCCAGCAGCTTACTCTTAGCGGGAAGGGGCAATGAGCAGTTCTTC
CDR3aa: CASSLLLAGRGNEQFF

v_gene: TRBV18
d_gene: .
abundance: .
j_gene: TRBJ1-4
CDR3nt: TGTGCCAGCTCACCGGGACGGGAGGGCGAAAAACTGTTTTTT
CDR3aa: CASSPGREGEKLFF

v_gene: TRBV28
d_gene: TRBD1
abundance: .
j_gene: TRBJ1-5
CDR3nt: TGTGCCAGCAGTTCACTAACAGGGGGCAGAAGCAATCAGCCCCAGCATTTT
CDR3aa: CASSSLTGGRSNQPQHF

v_gene: TRBV9
d_gene: TRBD1
abundance: once
j_gene: TRBJ1-3
CDR3nt: TGTGCCAGCAGCGGAGGTCCGAGGACAGGGGAAGGTGGAAACACCATATATTTT
CDR3aa: CASSGGPRTGEGGNTIYF

v_gene: TRBV5-6
d_gene: .
abundance: .
j_gene: TRBJ2-5
CDR3nt: TGTGCCAGCAGCTTTGGGAGAAGTCGGCAGACCCAGTACTTC
CDR3aa: CASSFGRSRQTQYF

v_gene: TRBV6-5
d_gene: TRBD1
abundance: once
j_gene: TRBJ2-7
CDR3nt: TGTGCCGCTCTGTATGGGACAGGACCTGGGGAGCAGTACTTC
CDR3aa: CAALYGTGPGEQYF

v_gene: TRBV29-1
d_gene: .
abundance: .
j_gene: TRBJ2-1
CDR3nt: TGCAGCGTTAGACCCTACCCGGGGAATGAGCAGTTCTTC
CDR3aa: CSVRPYPGNEQFF

v_gene: TRBV24-1
d_gene: TRBD1
abundance: .
j_gene: TRBJ1-2
CDR3nt: TGTGCCACCAGATCAGGGCAGGGGGCGGACTATGGCTACACCTTC
CDR3aa: CATRSGQGADYGYTF

v_gene: TRBV5-1
d_gene: TRBD1
abundance: .
j_gene: TRBJ2-2
CDR3nt: TGCGCCAGCGGACGGACAGGGTCCACCGGGGAGCTGTTTTTT
CDR3aa: CASGRTGSTGELFF

v_gene: TRBV3-1/TRBV3-2
d_gene: .
abundance: .
j_gene: TRBJ2-3
CDR3nt: TGTGCCAGCAGCCAAGACGTAGATACGCAGTATTTT
CDR3aa: CASSQDVDTQYF

v_gene: TRBV6-2/TRBV6-3
d_gene: .
abundance: .
j_gene: TRBJ2-1
CDR3nt: TGTGCCAGCAGTTACGGGGGTCAACACAATGAGCAGTTCTTC
CDR3aa: CASSYGGQHNEQFF

v_gene: TRBV7-3
d_gene: TRBD2
abundance: once
j_gene: TRBJ2-7
CDR3nt: TGTGCCAGCAGCTTATCGGCGGGAGACCCCTACGAGCAGTACTTC
CDR3aa: CASSLSAGDPYEQYF

v_gene: TRBV4-1
d_gene: .
abundance: .
j_gene: TRBJ1-3
CDR3nt: TGCGCCAGCAGCCAGGAGGGGGGCAAGAAAGTGGCTGGAAACACCATATATTTT
CDR3aa: CASSQEGGKKVAGNTIYF

v_gene: TRBV28
d_gene: TRBD1
abundance: .
j_gene: TRBJ1-3
CDR3nt: TGTGCCAGCAGTTTGACCGGGACAGGGTCTGGAAACACCATATATTTT
CDR3aa: CASSLTGTGSGNTIYF

v_gene: TRBV12-3/TRBV12-4
d_gene: .
abundance: .
j_gene: TRBJ1-1
CDR3nt: TGTGCCAGCAGCCCTTATACAAACACTGAAGCTTTCTTT
CDR3aa: CASSPYTNTEAFF

v_gene: TRBV6-6
d_gene: .
abundance: .
j_gene: TRBJ1-3
CDR3nt: TGTGCCAGCAGCCCCGAGGCAACTCGCTCTGGAAACACCATATATTTT
CDR3aa: CASSPEATRSGNTIYF

v_gene: TRBV12-3/TRBV12-4
d_gene: .
abundance: .
j_gene: TRBJ2-3
CDR3nt: TGTGCCAGCAGCCTTGGGGTGGAGGATACGCAGTATTTT
CDR3aa: CASSLGVEDTQYF

v_gene: TRBV6-2/TRBV6-3
d_gene: .
abundance: few
j_gene: TRBJ1-1
CDR3nt: TGTGCCAGCAGTAGGTCGGCCATGAACACTGAAGCTTTCTTT
CDR3aa: CASSRSAMNTEAFF

v_gene: TRBV30
d_gene: TRBD1
abundance: .
j_gene: TRBJ1-5
CDR3nt: TGTGCCTGGAGTGTCGACAGGGGCAATCAGCCCCAGCATTTT
CDR3aa: CAWSVDRGNQPQHF

v_gene: TRBV19
d_gene: TRBD1
abundance: .
j_gene: TRBJ1-5
CDR3nt: TGTGCCAGTAGTATTGGGATGACAGGGGATCAGCCCCAGCATTTT
CDR3aa: CASSIGMTGDQPQHF

v_gene: TRBV7-9
d_gene: .
abundance: .
j_gene: TRBJ1-3
CDR3nt: TGTGCCAGCAGCCCGAGAACAGCGAGCTCTGGAAACACCATATATTTT
CDR3aa: CASSPRTASSGNTIYF

v_gene: TRBV7-2
d_gene: .
abundance: .
j_gene: TRBJ1-2
CDR3nt: TGTGCCAGCAGTTTAGGGGTCTCTAACTATGGCTACACCTTC
CDR3aa: CASSLGVSNYGYTF

v_gene: TRBV2
d_gene: .
abundance: few
j_gene: TRBJ1-1
CDR3nt: TGTGCCAGCAGCGAAACCGCGGACCTCCGGGTAAGGGACACTGAAGCTTTCTTT
CDR3aa: CASSETADLRVRDTEAFF

v_gene: TRBV4-2
d_gene: .
abundance: .
j_gene: TRBJ1-6
CDR3nt: TGTGCCAGCAGCCCAAACCCAAGGGACTCCTATAATTCACCCCTCCACTTT
CDR3aa: CASSPNPRDSYNSPLHF

v_gene: TRBV10-3
d_gene: .
abundance: .
j_gene: TRBJ2-7
CDR3nt: TGTGCCATCAAAAACGCGGGACAGGAGCAGTACTTC
CDR3aa: CAIKNAGQEQYF

v_gene: TRBV6-1
d_gene: .
abundance: once
j_gene: TRBJ2-1
CDR3nt: TGTGCCAGCAGGGAAGCGACCGGACGGGAGCAGTTCTTC
CDR3aa: CASREATGREQFF

v_gene: TRBV4-3
d_gene: .
abundance: .
j_gene: TRBJ1-1
CDR3nt: TGCGCCAGCAGCTCCCCGACCCCCGAAGGGAACACTGAAGCTTTCTTT
CDR3aa: CASSSPTPEGNTEAFF

v_gene: TRBV6-1
d_gene: TRBD2
abundance: .
j_gene: TRBJ2-7
CDR3nt: TGTGCCAGCAGTGAAATCCTAGCGGAAACCTACGAGCAGTACTTC
CDR3aa: CASSEILAETYEQYF

v_gene: TRBV4-1
d_gene: .
abundance: .
j_gene: TRBJ2-4
CDR3nt: TGCGCCAGCAGCCAAGATCTCGCCACAGAAGCCAAAAACATTCAGTACTTC
CDR3aa: CASSQDLATEAKNIQYF

v_gene: TRBV19
d_gene: TRBD1
abundance: .
j_gene: TRBJ1-5
CDR3nt: TGTGCCAGTAGTATCCTACAGGGGAATAGCAATCAGCCCCAGCATTTT
CDR3aa: CASSILQGNSNQPQHF

v_gene: TRBV5-4
d_gene: .
abundance: .
j_gene: TRBJ1-6
CDR3nt: TGTGCCAGCAGTCCAGGGCGGCTACTTAATTCACCCCTCCACTTT
CDR3aa: CASSPGRLLNSPLHF

v_gene: TRBV2
d_gene: .
abundance: .
j_gene: TRBJ1-2
CDR3nt: TGTGCCAGCAGTGAAACCCCCTATGGCTACACCTTC
CDR3aa: CASSETPYGYTF

v_gene: TRBV11-3
d_gene: TRBD1
abundance: .
j_gene: TRBJ1-1
CDR3nt: TGTGCCAGCAGCTCAGGTAGGGGACAGGGGAGCACTGAAGCTTTCTTT
CDR3aa: CASSSGRGQGSTEAFF

v_gene: TRBV21-1
d_gene: .
abundance: .
j_gene: TRBJ1-1
CDR3nt: TGTGCCAGCAGGACAGCTTTCTTT
CDR3aa: CASRTAFF

v_gene: TRBV6-5
d_gene: .
abundance: once
j_gene: TRBJ1-4
CDR3nt: TGTGCCAGCAGCGACCTTCTAACTAATGAAAAACTGTTTTTT
CDR3aa: CASSDLLTNEKLFF